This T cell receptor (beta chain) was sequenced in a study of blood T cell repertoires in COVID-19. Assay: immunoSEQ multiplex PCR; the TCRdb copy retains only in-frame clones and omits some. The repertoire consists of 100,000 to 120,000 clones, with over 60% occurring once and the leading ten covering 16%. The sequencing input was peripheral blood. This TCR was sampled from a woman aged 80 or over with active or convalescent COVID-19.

The CDR3 loop is CATSRVPYGYTF. CDR3 sequence (DNA): TGTGCCACCAGCAGAGTCCCGTATGGCTACACCTTC. The rearrangement links TRBV15 to TRBJ1-2, with D hard to call. Trimming took 1 base from V and 5 from J, leaving 5 bases between them. The germline V gene has CDR1 LNHNV and CDR2 YYDKDF (reference sequence). The CDR3 is made up of 12 amino acids.